Given below is one T cell receptor beta chain in context. The data were taken from a study of cytomegalovirus exposure and HLA in healthy donors. Across the whole study: Inside one of the first data releases sat some 93 million unique TCRs taken from HLA-typed donors.

Amplification used 60 Vbeta primers and 13 Jbeta primers. TCRdb keeps only in-frame clones here, not all; method: immunoSEQ multiplex PCR. Counted here are approximately 190,000 clones, around 86% occurring once; the ten biggest clones make up approximately 0.74%. The source material was PBMCs. This receptor was obtained from a woman between 18 and 29 years old in good health and CMV-seronegative.

CDR3 loop: CASSPPWGQGRNQPQHF. CDR3 nucleotide sequence: TGTGCCAGCTCACCACCGTGGGGACAGGGAAGGAATCAGCCCCAGCATTTT. V gene TRBV18 combines with J gene TRBJ1-5, with TRBD1 matching over 9 bases. The junction had 7 bases not matched to a gene; V was cut back by 0 bases and J by 4 bases. The V gene's germline CDR1 is KGHSH and CDR2 LQKENI. The CDR3 length is 17 residues.